This TCR beta chain is from a study of T cell repertoires in cytomegalovirus infection. Germline CDR1 reads SGHRS; CDR2 reads YFSETQ. There are 14 residues in the CDR3. In its sample, this clonotype was seen many times. The junction departs from germline at one end; a sequencing error may be responsible. TCRdb independently ran MiXCR on the reads; one entry per CDR3 protein. The repertoire includes about 490,000 distinct CDR3 sequences, roughly 10% of them detected once, and roughly 10% sits in the top ten. The sample consisted of PBMCs. This TCR derives from a human donor in good health (CMV status not recorded). Some clones in this sample may be carry-over from other donors' samples. The V call is TRBV5-1, the J call TRBJ2-1; possibly TRBD1 or TRBD2 for D (6 bases each). The DNA for the CDR3 is TGCGCCAGCAGCGAGGGGGGCTCCGACAATGAGCAGTTCTTC. As protein: CASSEGGSDNEQFF.